Each of the 14 T cell receptor beta chains below was sequenced from the same sample in a study of T cells in Graves' hyperthyroidism and ophthalmopathy. RNA transcripts were the template for amplifying TCR beta CDR3 regions. TCR CDR3 underwent first-round RT-PCR with the HTBI primer set. TCRdb re-analysed the multiplex PCR reads in MiXCR, keeping a single row per CDR3 protein. The sample lists approximately 430,000 distinct CDR3 sequences, 14% to 15% occurring once. The source material was blood. Receptors originate from a man between 18 and 35 years old with Graves' ophthalmopathy.

The gene calls are TRBV27 and TRBJ2-2; TRBD1 matches at 9 bases. This CDR3 contains 14 residues. Unmatched junction bases numbered 7, after V lost 9 bases and J lost 5 bases. Germline loops: CDR1 MNHEY, CDR2 SMNVEV (reference sequence). The CDR3 DNA reads TGTGCCAGACCTGGACAGGGGAAAACCGGGGAGCTGTTTTTT. Translation gives CARPGQGKTGELFF.

The chain has TRBV25-1 and TRBJ1-2, with D perhaps matching TRBD1 (6 bases). Trimming took off 7 bases at V and 4 bases at J, with 16 bases between the two ends. Germline V gives CDR1 MGHDK, CDR2 SYGVNS. The CDR3 is 14 residues long. The CDR3 here is CASTTGWAFYGYTF. CDR3 DNA: TGTGCCAGCACAACAGGGTGGGCGTTCTATGGCTACACCTTC.

The sample holds many counts of this clonotype. This rearrangement joins TRBV6-5 to TRBJ1-5; no firm D call. Germline-derived CDR1 and CDR2 are MNHEY and SVGAGI. The germline V and J ends were trimmed by 0 bases and 1 base, with 1 base remaining between them. The CDR3 consists of 13 residues. CDR3 bases: TGTGCCAGCAGTTACTCGAGCAATCAGCCCCAGCATTTT. Protein product: CASSYSSNQPQHF.

This rearrangement joins TRBV5-6 to TRBJ1-1, with D perhaps matching TRBD1 (6 bases). The CDR3 covers 13 residues. Per germline, CDR1 SGHDT and CDR2 YYEEEE. Trimming stripped 7 bases from V and 8 bases from J, with 18 bases between. This chain's CDR3 is CASRFAGAHEAFF. CDR3 in DNA: TGTGCCAGCCGATTTGCGGGGGCCCACGAAGCTTTCTTT.

This clonotype has at least ten counts. This chain connects TRBV12-3 or TRBV12-4 to TRBJ2-4, with D uncertain. The ends were cut back, 4 bases at V and 8 bases at J, with 6 bases in the middle. This CDR3 contains 11 residues. The CDR3 nucleotides read TGTGCCAGCAGTTCGCGGCACATTCAGTACTTC. Translation: CASSSRHIQYF.

The chain carries TRBV5-7 and TRBJ1-2; no firm D call. TRBV5-7 is an open reading frame whose function is uncertain. Trimming pared 4 bases from V and 6 bases from J, leaving 19 bases between. The CDR3 is made up of 15 amino acids. The CDR3 DNA follows: TGTGCCAGCAGCCATCTGGATTGGGATACAAATGGCTACACCTTC. It specifies CASSHLDWDTNGYTF.

This chain uses TRBV20-1 with TRBJ1-2; D unresolved. This CDR3 is 13 amino acids long. Germline-derived CDR1 and CDR2 are DFQATT and SNEGSKA (reference sequence). V was pared by 5 bases and J by 4 bases, with 14 bases between. The DNA of the CDR3 is TGCAGTGCTGCAGCCTCTCAGTCCTATGGCTACACCTTC. Translated, it gives CSAAASQSYGYTF.

This clonotype was seen many times. The chain combines TRBV11-3 with TRBJ2-2; D may be TRBD2 (5 bases). CDR1 is SGHNT and CDR2 is YENEEA in the germline V gene. Trimming pared 4 bases from V and 0 bases from J, leaving 9 bases between. The CDR3 extends over 15 amino acids. The CDR3 DNA reads TGTGCCAGCAGCTCCAGCGGAACGAACACCGGGGAGCTGTTTTTT. It specifies CASSSSGTNTGELFF.

This clonotype was seen ten or more times. The chain recombines TRBV20-1 with TRBJ1-2; 10 bases map to TRBD1. The CDR3 length is 16 residues. The J segment lost 4 bases and the V segment lost 3 bases, leaving 11 bases of the junction unmatched. From germline, CDR1 is DFQATT and CDR2 SNEGSKA (reference sequence). The CDR3 loop reads CSARVGQGDLGYGYTF. In nucleotides, the CDR3 is TGCAGTGCTAGGGTCGGACAGGGGGATTTGGGCTATGGCTACACCTTC.

The V call is TRBV2, the J call TRBJ2-1; 13 positions match TRBD2. The CDR3 length is 14 residues. Germline V gives CDR1 SNHLY, CDR2 FYNNEI. The J segment lost 9 bases and the V segment lost 11 bases, leaving 10 bases of the junction unmatched. The CDR3 bases are TGTGCCGGCACTCTTGGACTAGCGGGAGTTGAGCAGTTCTTC. This gives the protein CAGTLGLAGVEQFF. Full variable domain (outside the CDR3, taken from reference TRBV2 and TRBJ2-1): EPEVTQTPSHQVTQMGQEVILRCVPISNHLYFYWYRQILGQKVEFLVSFYNNEISEKSEIFDDQFSVERPDGSNFTLKIRSTKLEDSAMYFCAGTLGLAGVEQFFGPGTRLTVL.

On this clonotype itself: This may stem from a read error, because a much larger clone lies one nucleotide away. The CDR3 here is CASSFLGDTQHF. CDR3 coding DNA: TGTGCCAGCAGTTTTCTAGGAGATACGCAGCATTTT. V is TRBV12-3 or TRBV12-4 and J is TRBJ2-3, with D unresolved. The better agreement between TRBJ1-5 and the DNA end casts doubt on the J call. There are 12 residues in the CDR3.

This clonotype appeared many times. The chain employs TRBV15 and TRBJ1-4, with 11 bases identical to TRBD1. Trimming took 5 bases from V and 8 from J; bases not matched to a gene: 10. The CDR3 contains 16 residues. Germline CDR1 and CDR2: LNHNV and YYDKDF (reference sequence). The chain's CDR3 is CATSDPDRGRREKLFF. The DNA of the CDR3 is TGTGCCACCAGCGACCCGGACAGGGGGCGAAGGGAAAAACTGTTTTTT.

Many counts were recorded for this clonotype. This chain connects TRBV7-9 to TRBJ2-2; D gene unclear. The V and J ends lost 2 bases and 3 bases respectively, with 7 bases between them. The germline CDR1 and CDR2 sequences are SEHNR and FQNEAQ (reference sequence). The CDR3 covers 14 residues. Here the CDR3 reads CASSLSPYTGELFF. The CDR3 DNA is TGTGCCAGCAGCTTATCCCCTTACACCGGGGAGCTGTTTTTT. Filled out from reference TRBV7-9 and TRBJ2-2, the complete variable domain reads DTGVSQNPRHKITKRGQNVTFRCDPISEHNRLYWYRQTLGQGPEFLTYFQNEAQLEKSRLLSDRFSAERPKGSFSTLEIQRTEQGDSAMYLCASSLSPYTGELFFGEGSRLTVL.

The genes are TRBV20-1 and TRBJ1-5, with D possibly being TRBD1 (6 bases). Deletions cut 3 bases from V and 4 bases from J, with 13 bases between. The CDR3 consists of 14 residues. Germline CDR1 reads DFQATT; CDR2 reads SNEGSKA (reference sequence). The CDR3 loop is CSASYRVSNQPQHF. The CDR3 nucleotides read TGCAGTGCTAGCTACAGGGTCTCTAATCAGCCCCAGCATTTT.